The present T cell receptor (beta chain) was sequenced within a study of blood T cell repertoires in COVID-19. Turning to the study itself: Samples of COVID-19 (acute and convalescent) were obtained from the United States, Italy and Spain. PBMCs, B-cell-depleted T cells, or T cells were the source of the cDNA or gDNA that made up the material.

Per the original data handling: Using reference gene primer amplification, nucleated cell counts were estimated. Assay used: immunoSEQ multiplex PCR; TCRdb lists only in-frame clones, some missing. Clone size and V and J calls were adopted from that table, with D and trimming inferred from the DNA. Here the sample spans 200,000 to 250,000 clones, around nine tenths being singletons. Sequenced input: peripheral blood. This sequence was found in a woman aged 55-69 years with acute or convalescent COVID-19.

The CDR3 loop reads CSASSPRASTDTQYF. The CDR3 nucleotides are TGCAGTGCTAGTTCCCCGCGAGCTAGCACAGATACGCAGTATTTT. The chain combines TRBV20-1 with TRBJ2-3; D is unclear. The V end lost 3 bases, the J end lost 0 bases, and 13 bases lay between the germline ends. This CDR3 has 15 amino acids. Looked up from germline, CDR1 is DFQATT and CDR2 is SNEGSKA (reference sequence).